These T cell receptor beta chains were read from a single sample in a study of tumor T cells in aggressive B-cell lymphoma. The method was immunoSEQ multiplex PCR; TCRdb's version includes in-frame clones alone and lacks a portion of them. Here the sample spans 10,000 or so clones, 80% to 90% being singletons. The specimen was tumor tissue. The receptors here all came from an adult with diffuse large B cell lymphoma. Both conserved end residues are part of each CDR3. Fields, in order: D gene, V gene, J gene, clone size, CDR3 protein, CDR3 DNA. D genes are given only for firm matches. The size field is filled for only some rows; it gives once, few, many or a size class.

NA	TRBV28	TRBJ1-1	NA	CASSFGTEAFF	TGTGCCAGCAGTTTCGGGACTGAAGCTTTCTTT
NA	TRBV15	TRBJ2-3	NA	CATSRDRWDTQYF	TGTGCCACCAGCAGAGATCGGTGGGATACGCAGTATTTT
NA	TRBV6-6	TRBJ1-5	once	CASSFLILGPQHF	TGTGCCAGCAGTTTCCTCATCCTCGGGCCCCAGCATTTT
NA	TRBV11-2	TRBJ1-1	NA	CASSLREQANTEAFF	TGTGCCAGCAGCTTAAGAGAGCAGGCTAACACTGAAGCTTTCTTT
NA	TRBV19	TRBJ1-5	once	CASSSTLGGPRGNQPQHF	TGTGCCAGTAGTAGCACATTGGGGGGACCGAGGGGCAATCAGCCCCAGCATTTT
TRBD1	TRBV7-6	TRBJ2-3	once	CASSQGDRVGTDTQYF	TGTGCCAGCAGCCAAGGGGACAGGGTTGGCACAGATACACAGTATTTT
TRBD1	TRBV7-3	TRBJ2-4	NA	CASSSGTGKNIQYF	TGTGCCAGCAGCTCCGGGACAGGGAAAAACATTCAGTACTTC
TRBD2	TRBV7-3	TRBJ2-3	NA	CASSPTSGAGDTQYF	TGTGCCAGCAGCCCTACTAGCGGGGCGGGAGATACGCAGTATTTT
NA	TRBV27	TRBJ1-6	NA	CASTGRYNSPLHF	TGTGCCAGCACAGGGAGGTATAATTCACCCCTCCACTTT
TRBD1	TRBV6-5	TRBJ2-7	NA	CATISNGQGYEQYF	TGTGCCACCATTAGCAACGGACAGGGCTACGAGCAGTACTTC
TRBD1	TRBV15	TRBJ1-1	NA	CATSRGQGVPAYAEAFF	TGTGCCACCAGCAGAGGGCAGGGGGTTCCCGCTTACGCTGAAGCTTTCTTT
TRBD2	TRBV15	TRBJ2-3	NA	CATSRGLAGSTDTQYF	TGTGCCACCAGCAGAGGTCTAGCGGGGAGCACAGATACGCAGTATTTT
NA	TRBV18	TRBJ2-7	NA	CASSPPSSAGEQYF	TGTGCCAGCTCACCACCGTCCTCGGCGGGCGAGCAGTACTTC
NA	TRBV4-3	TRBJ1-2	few	CASSQSERSVNYGYTF	TGCGCCAGCAGCCAAAGCGAGCGATCTGTAAACTATGGCTACACCTTC
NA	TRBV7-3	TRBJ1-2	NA	CASSPMGRGQGYTF	TGTGCCAGCAGCCCAATGGGGAGGGGTCAAGGCTACACCTTC
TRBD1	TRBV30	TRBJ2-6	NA	CAWSVTGVGGANVLTF	TGTGCCTGGAGTGTGACAGGGGTCGGTGGGGCCAACGTCCTGACTTTC
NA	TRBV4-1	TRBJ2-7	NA	CASSRDNSYEQYF	TGCGCCAGCAGTCGGGACAACTCCTACGAGCAGTACTTC
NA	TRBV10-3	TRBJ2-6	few	CAIRNSLSGANVLTF	TGTGCCATCAGAAACAGCCTCTCTGGGGCCAACGTCCTGACTTTC
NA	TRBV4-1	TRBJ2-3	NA	CASSQETAGDTQYF	TGCGCCAGCAGCCAAGAGACTGCCGGAGATACGCAGTATTTT
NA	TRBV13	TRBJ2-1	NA	CASSLGGSLNEQFF	TGTGCCAGCAGCTTAGGCGGGAGTCTCAATGAGCAGTTCTTC
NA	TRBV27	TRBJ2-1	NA	CASSLSGPEQFF	TGTGCCAGCAGTTTATCGGGGCCAGAGCAGTTCTTC
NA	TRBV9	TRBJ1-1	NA	CASSPRLNTEAFF	TGTGCCAGCAGCCCCCGGTTGAACACTGAAGCTTTCTTT